This passage covers 12 T cell receptor beta chains from one sample sequenced in a study of control samples from healthy donors and cancer patients. The data were produced by immunoSEQ multiplex PCR, yet TCRdb's version contains in-frame clones alone and is incomplete. The sample records about 70,000 clones, 84% being singletons. The sequenced material came from blood. The receptors shown here come from a man between 45 and 60 years old in good health.

V is TRBV19 and J is TRBJ1-2; 7 bases align to TRBD1. With 0 bases clipped from V and 4 bases from J, the junction kept 2 bases outside the gene matches. The length of the CDR3 is 14 residues. Germline assignment: CDR1 LNHDA and CDR2 SQIVND (reference sequence). The CDR3 region is CASSIEPGGYGYTF. The CDR3 region has the DNA TGTGCCAGTAGTATAGAGCCAGGGGGCTATGGCTACACCTTC.

The count of this clone is one. The chain couples TRBV5-1 to TRBJ2-7, with D perhaps matching TRBD1 or TRBD2 (5 bases each). CDR1 is SGHRS, CDR2 YFSETQ, per germline. V was cut by 2 bases and J by 7 bases, with 19 bases left in between. This CDR3 has 15 residues. The CDR3 here is CASSLRTSGEGEQYF. The DNA for the CDR3 is TGCGCCAGCAGCTTACGGACATCCGGGGAAGGGGAGCAGTACTTC.

In the case of this clone: The same CDR3 also results from other DNA sequences found in this sample. The V call is TRBV18, the J call TRBJ2-3, with TRBD2 matching over 12 bases. This CDR3 has 15 residues. Trimming cost V 6 bases and J 2 bases; bases outside gene matches: 3. In germline, CDR1 is KGHSH, CDR2 LQKENI. In nucleotides, the CDR3 is TGTGCCAGCTCGAGGACTAGCGGGGACACAGATACGCAGTATTTT. It codes for CASSRTSGDTDTQYF.

The chain couples TRBV19 to TRBJ2-7, with D tentatively TRBD1 (6 bases). The CDR3 totals 14 residues. CDR1 LNHDA and CDR2 SQIVND come from the germline V gene (reference sequence). Deletions cut 3 bases from V and 2 bases from J, with 11 bases between. CDR3 bases: TGTGCCAGTAGTATCGTTCAGGGGACCTACGAGCAGTACTTC. Protein product: CASSIVQGTYEQYF. Looking up the rest from reference TRBV19 and TRBJ2-7 gives the full variable domain: DGGITQSPKYLFRKEGQNVTLSCEQNLNHDAMYWYRQDPGQGLRLIYYSQIVNDFQKGDIAEGYSVSREKKESFPLTVTSAQKNPTAFYLCASSIVQGTYEQYFGPGTRLTVT.

The chain is built from TRBV2 and TRBJ1-3; no firm D call. The germline V and J ends were trimmed by 3 bases and 0 bases, with 9 bases remaining between them. The CDR3 is made up of 15 amino acids. The germline gives CDR1 SNHLY, CDR2 FYNNEI. The CDR3 is CASSDSGGSGNTIYF. The CDR3 region has the DNA TGTGCCAGCAGTGATTCCGGTGGCTCTGGAAACACCATATATTTT.

This clone has only one observation. This chain joins TRBV3-1 (or the pseudogene TRBV3-2) and TRBJ2-2, with unresolved D. V was trimmed by 4 bases and J by 6 bases, leaving 9 bases between them. This CDR3 has 13 residues. CDR1 and CDR2 (germline): LGHDT, YNNKEL (reference sequence). The CDR3 DNA reads as TGTGCCAGCAGCCGGACCGCGGCCGGGGAGCTGTTTTTT. It specifies CASSRTAAGELFF.

This chain joins TRBV7-9 and TRBJ1-4; D remains ambiguous. Looked up from germline, CDR1 is SEHNR and CDR2 is FQNEAQ (reference sequence). The V and J ends lost 8 bases and 7 bases respectively, with 11 bases between them. CDR3 length: 12 residues. In DNA, the CDR3 is TGTGCCAGCTCCGAGCTCCGTGAAAAACTGTTTTTT. It translates to CASSELREKLFF.

The chain is built from TRBV5-6 and TRBJ1-5; no firm D call. Between the trimmed V and J ends, which lost 0 bases and 2 bases, there was a span of 6 bases. CDR1 and CDR2 from the germline V gene are SGHDT and YYEEEE. CDR3 size: 14 residues. The CDR3 nucleotides are TGTGCCAGCAGCTTGGGGCCTGGCAATCAGCCCCAGCATTTT. Translation gives CASSLGPGNQPQHF.

This rearrangement joins TRBV7-2 to TRBJ2-1; D not certain. There are 12 residues in the CDR3. Germline values: CDR1 SGHTA, CDR2 FQGNSA. V was pared by 5 bases and J by 12 bases, with 14 bases between. The CDR3: CASSQEASRQFF. As DNA, the CDR3 is TGTGCCAGCAGCCAAGAAGCTAGTAGGCAGTTCTTC. Combining the CDR3 with reference TRBV7-2 and TRBJ2-1 gives the whole variable domain GAGVSQSPSNKVTEKGKDVELRCDPISGHTALYWYRQSLGQGLEFLIYFQGNSAPDKSGLPSDRFSAERTGGSVSTLTIQRTQQEDSAVYLCASSQEASRQFFGPGTRLTVL.

The rearrangement uses TRBV4-2 and TRBJ2-2; 9 positions match TRBD1. Germline V gives CDR1 LGHNA, CDR2 YNFKEQ. V lost 0 bases to trimming and J lost 7 bases; unmatched junction nucleotides: 3. This CDR3 region has 15 residues. Here the CDR3 reads CASSQEDRGHGELFF. For the CDR3, the DNA is TGTGCCAGCAGCCAAGAGGACAGGGGACACGGGGAGCTGTTTTTT.

The chain couples TRBV3-1 (or the pseudogene TRBV3-2) to TRBJ2-3; 7 positions agree with TRBD2. The CDR3 has 15 amino acids. CDR1 and CDR2 from the germline V gene are LGHDT and YNNKEL (reference sequence). The V segment lost 9 bases and the J segment 2 bases; nucleotides outside the gene matches: 11. CDR3 coding DNA: TGTGCCAGGGTGTTTCGGACTAGACTCACAGATACGCAGTATTTT. Translating gives CARVFRTRLTDTQYF.

The gene calls are TRBV6-5 and TRBJ2-1; 9 bases map to TRBD2. V lost 2 bases, J lost 9 bases, and 8 bases stayed unmatched. CDR3 size: 15 residues. Germline V CDR1 and CDR2: MNHEY, SVGAGI. The CDR3 coding sequence is TGTGCCAGCAGTTACCTTGGCGGGAGGGCCAGTGAGCAGTTCTTC. Amino acid sequence: CASSYLGGRASEQFF.